These 18 T cell receptor beta chains were all obtained from the same sample, sequenced in a study of T cell repertoires in cytomegalovirus infection. Via MiXCR, TCRdb re-called the reads, giving one row per CDR3 protein. In the table there are about 500,000 distinct CDR3 sequences, roughly a third of which are singletons. For these receptors, no antigen is known. This specimen was cultured PBMCs, taken from culture after CMV antigen stimulation. Every receptor here comes from a human donor in good health (CMV status not recorded). Some clones in this sample may be carry-over from other donors' samples.

This chain connects TRBV5-1 to TRBJ1-1, with a tentative D call TRBD1 (6 bases). V lost 0 bases and J lost 3, with 12 bases in between. CDR1 is SGHRS, CDR2 YFSETQ, per germline. The CDR3 totals 15 residues. CDR3 sequence: CASSLEWGAYTEAFF. CDR3 bases: TGCGCCAGCAGCTTGGAATGGGGGGCTTACACTGAAGCTTTCTTT. The full variable domain, completed using reference TRBV5-1 and TRBJ1-1, is KAGVTQTPRYLIKTRGQQVTLSCSPISGHRSVSWYQQTPGQGLQFLFEYFSETQRNKGNFPGRFSGRQFSNSRSEMNVSTLELGDSALYLCASSLEWGAYTEAFFGQGTRLTVV.

V and J are TRBV20-1 and TRBJ2-7; TRBD2 agrees at 8 bases. Trimming removed 5 bases from V and 5 bases from J; junction bases left unmatched: 8. Germline CDR1 and CDR2: DFQATT and SNEGSKA (reference sequence). The CDR3 totals 13 residues. The CDR3 nucleotides are TGCAGTGCTCTTAGCGGGAATGGCGACGAGCAGTACGTC. This codes for CSALSGNGDEQYV.

CDR3 sequence: CSVVGIGRAFF. DNA for the CDR3: TGCAGCGTTGTGGGGATCGGGAGAGCTTTCTTT. V is TRBV29-1 and J is TRBJ1-1; D ambiguous. The V gene's germline CDR1 is SQVTM and CDR2 ANQGSEA. The CDR3 totals 11 residues. V dropped 4 bases and J dropped 10 bases, with 13 bases sitting between them.

A few counts support this clonotype. The chain couples TRBV7-9 to TRBJ2-2, with 7 nucleotides matching TRBD2. The length of the CDR3 is 16 residues. CDR1 and CDR2 from the germline V gene are SEHNR and FQNEAQ (reference sequence). V was clipped by 6 bases and J by 7 bases; unmatched bases: 14. This CDR3 is CASRPSGKGAIGELFF. CDR3 bases: TGTGCCAGCAGACCAAGCGGGAAAGGGGCGATCGGGGAGCTGTTTTTT. The full variable domain, in which reference TRBV7-9 and TRBJ2-2 provide the parts outside the CDR3, is DTGVSQNPRHKITKRGQNVTFRCDPISEHNRLYWYRQTLGQGPEFLTYFQNEAQLEKSRLLSDRFSAERPKGSFSTLEIQRTEQGDSAMYLCASRPSGKGAIGELFFGEGSRLTVL.

The sample holds a few counts of this clonotype. The genes are TRBV7-8 and TRBJ2-7; perhaps TRBD2 as D (5 bases). The CDR3 consists of 14 residues. Germline CDR1 reads SGHVS; CDR2 reads FQNEAQ. V dropped 0 bases and J dropped 0 bases, with 6 bases sitting between them. The CDR3 reads CASSLAGVSYEQYF. The CDR3 DNA is TGTGCCAGCAGCTTAGCCGGGGTCTCCTACGAGCAGTACTTC.

This sequence joins TRBV7-2 and TRBJ2-3; no firm D call. The V and J ends lost 4 bases and 5 bases respectively, with 13 bases between them. The CDR3 has 14 residues. Germline V gene sequence: CDR1 SGHTA, CDR2 FQGNSA. The DNA of the CDR3 is TGTGCCAGCAGCTCCCGTAGGGTAGGAGATACGCAGTATTTT. Protein sequence: CASSSRRVGDTQYF.

The chain employs TRBV12-3 or TRBV12-4 and TRBJ2-3, with D possibly TRBD1 on 7 matching bases. Trimming took off 7 bases at V and 2 bases at J, with 19 bases between the two ends. This CDR3 comprises 16 residues. In nucleotides, the CDR3 is TGTGCCAGCACCCAGGGGGTAGCGGAATCCACAGATACGCAGTATTTT. It yields the protein CASTQGVAESTDTQYF.

The chain combines TRBV6-5 with TRBJ2-6; a possible D gene is TRBD1 (6 bases). Trimming shortened V by 4 bases and J by 2 bases, and 12 bases separated the two germline ends. This CDR3 is 16 amino acids long. Germline assignment: CDR1 MNHEY and CDR2 SVGAGI. As DNA, the CDR3 is TGTGCCAGCAGTTGGCAGGGGATCGCTGGGGCCAACGTCCTGACTTTC. This sequence encodes CASSWQGIAGANVLTF.

This clonotype was seen once. The chain recombines TRBV10-3 with TRBJ2-1; 13 positions match TRBD2. CDR3 length: 16 residues. V gave up 10 bases and J gave up 5 bases; unmatched junction bases: 11. CDR1 ENHRY and CDR2 SYGVKD come from the germline V gene. The CDR3 protein is CASEATSGRSDNEQFF. The CDR3 DNA sequence: TGTGCCAGCGAGGCGACTAGCGGGAGGTCCGACAATGAGCAGTTCTTC.

This clonotype was counted between two and nine times. The chain combines TRBV7-8 with TRBJ2-3, with D maybe TRBD2 (6 bases). The CDR3 consists of 16 residues. Trimming shortened V by 1 base and J by 0 bases, and 11 bases separated the two germline ends. Germline CDR1 SGHVS, CDR2 FQNEAQ. CDR3 nucleotides: TGTGCCAGCAGCTTAGAGGGGAGGACTAGCACAGATACGCAGTATTTT. It codes for CASSLEGRTSTDTQYF.

The chain couples TRBV18 to TRBJ2-6; no clear D gene. Germline V CDR1 and CDR2: KGHSH, LQKENI. V was shortened by 3 bases and J by 0 bases, with 6 bases between the two germline ends. The CDR3 extends over 15 amino acids. DNA for the CDR3: TGTGCCAGCTCACCCCAATTCTCTGGGGCCAACGTCCTGACTTTC. This encodes CASSPQFSGANVLTF.

The chain employs TRBV29-1 and TRBJ2-3; tentative D call: TRBD2 (6 bases). The germline V gene encodes CDR1 SQVTM and CDR2 ANQGSEA. The CDR3 contains 13 residues. Trimming removed 6 bases from V and 0 bases from J, with 10 bases in between. DNA of the CDR3: TGCAGCGTCGTTAGCGGAAGCACAGATACGCAGTATTTT. Translated, it gives CSVVSGSTDTQYF.

This clonotype was recorded many times. V is TRBV7-2 and J is TRBJ2-3; TRBD1 is a possible D gene (5 bases). Germline lookup yields CDR1 SGHTA and CDR2 FQGNSA. The CDR3 length is 15 residues. With 3 bases removed from V and 0 bases from J, the gap between germline ends came to 10 bases. The CDR3 nucleotides are TGTGCCAGCAGCTTCGACAGCTCTAGCACAGATACGCAGTATTTT. It is translated as CASSFDSSSTDTQYF.

V usage is TRBV19 and J usage is TRBJ1-3; TRBD1 is a possible D gene (6 bases). V was pared by 3 bases and J by 4 bases, with 16 bases between. The CDR3 covers 16 residues. Germline lookup yields CDR1 LNHDA and CDR2 SQIVND (reference sequence). The CDR3 spells CASSIGVQGIGNTIYF. In DNA, the CDR3 is TGTGCCAGTAGTATCGGGGTACAGGGTATCGGAAACACCATATATTTT.

This clonotype was seen ten or more times. This chain links TRBV7-2 with TRBJ2-2, with D possibly being TRBD2 (6 bases). Deletions cut 6 bases from V and 2 bases from J, with 10 bases between. Germline V gene data show CDR1 as SGHTA and CDR2 as FQGNSA. The CDR3 loop spans 14 amino acids. The CDR3 bases are TGTGCCAGCAGAAGGGACTTCAACACCGGGGAGCTGTTTTTT. Translation gives CASRRDFNTGELFF.

V and J are TRBV20-1 and TRBJ2-1; no firm D call. Germline loops: CDR1 DFQATT, CDR2 SNEGSKA (reference sequence). Trimming left V 3 bases short and J 2 bases short, with 2 bases between. The CDR3 is 11 amino acids. The CDR3 loop is CSASTYNEQFF. As DNA, the CDR3 is TGCAGTGCTAGTACCTACAATGAGCAGTTCTTC.

In its sample, this clonotype was seen once. The J gene is TRBJ2-5, the V gene TRBV2; D not resolved. Germline V CDR1 and CDR2: SNHLY, FYNNEI. Trimming pared 7 bases from V and 2 bases from J, leaving 11 bases between. The CDR3 spans 13 residues. The CDR3 here is CASKSGEQETQYF. CDR3 nucleotide sequence: TGTGCCAGCAAGTCAGGCGAACAAGAGACCCAGTACTTC.

The sample holds a few counts of this clonotype. This chain joins TRBV7-9 and TRBJ1-1, with D possibly TRBD1 on 5 matching bases. Germline V lookup: CDR1 SEHNR, CDR2 FQNEAQ (reference sequence). The length of the CDR3 is 14 residues. Trimming stripped 6 bases from V and 10 bases from J, with 21 bases between. The CDR3 DNA follows: TGTGCCAGCAGTAGGGAGACAGCAACTACGAGAGCTTTCTTT. Protein product: CASSRETATTRAFF.